This T cell receptor (beta chain) was sequenced during a study of beta chain features in type 1 diabetes. At the level of the study: Examined across all samples were roughly 110,000,000 sorted cells. Study-wide results and caveats: High TCR expression in some cells could lead to their over-representation in cDNA sequencing. Whether TCRB rearrangement is influenced by HLA type went unresolved here. The study found that naive, central memory and Treg TCRB repertoires appeared more similar in patients than in healthy donors.

About this clone: The antigen is undetermined.

cDNA synthesis used the whole RNA isolate, giving expressed TCRB sequences. Libraries were prepared by immunoSEQ multiplex PCR; TCRdb keeps only in-frame clonotypes and omits some of them. The table has 250,000 or so clones, around 68% seen once. Per the germline V gene, CDR1 is SQVTM and CDR2 is ANQGSEA. J gave up 2 bases and V 0 bases, and 3 bases lay outside the gene matches. This CDR3 contains 15 residues. V gene TRBV29-1 combines with J gene TRBJ2-1, with 8 bases lining up with TRBD2. Sequencing used naive CD4+ T cells from blood. This receptor was obtained from a man under 40 in good health. The CDR3 nucleotides read TGCAGCGTTGAAGACAGGGGACTAGCCTACAATGAGCAGTTCTTC. This translates into CSVEDRGLAYNEQFF.